The 13 T cell receptor beta chains presented below share a single source sample, sequenced in a study of cytomegalovirus exposure and HLA in healthy donors. TCRdb keeps only in-frame clones here, not all; method: immunoSEQ multiplex PCR. This sample has about 130,000 clones, with 89% found just once. Sequencing used PBMCs. The receptors shown here come from a young woman in good health and CMV-seronegative.

In its sample, this clone was seen once. This chain joins TRBV19 and TRBJ1-5, with D unresolved. The V and J ends lost 3 bases and 6 bases respectively, with 9 bases between them. Germline V gene lookup returns CDR1 LNHDA and CDR2 SQIVND (reference sequence). The CDR3 contains 13 residues. CDR3 amino acids: CASSISPSQPQHF. The DNA of the CDR3 is TGTGCCAGTAGTATTAGCCCTAGTCAGCCCCAGCATTTT.

The rearrangement uses TRBV7-9 and TRBJ1-6; 10 nucleotides agree with TRBD1. The germline gives CDR1 SEHNR, CDR2 FQNEAQ (reference sequence). The CDR3 is 13 amino acids. Unmatched junction bases numbered 1, after V lost 5 bases and J lost 9 bases. The CDR3 sequence is CASSRDRGSPLHF. CDR3 in DNA: TGTGCCAGCAGCCGGGACAGGGGTTCACCCCTCCACTTT. Full variable domain (rest looked up from reference TRBV7-9 and TRBJ1-6): DTGVSQNPRHKITKRGQNVTFRCDPISEHNRLYWYRQTLGQGPEFLTYFQNEAQLEKSRLLSDRFSAERPKGSFSTLEIQRTEQGDSAMYLCASSRDRGSPLHFGNGTRLTVT.

This clone was recorded a few times. This chain links TRBV5-1 with TRBJ1-6; TRBD1 might be the D (5 bases). From germline, CDR1 is SGHRS and CDR2 YFSETQ. The V end was cut by 2 bases, the J end by 9 bases, with 12 bases between. The CDR3 is 14 residues long. In DNA, the CDR3 is TGCGCCAGCAGCTTATCAGGGTTAGGTTCACCCCTCCACTTT. Translation: CASSLSGLGSPLHF.

The rearrangement uses TRBV10-1 and TRBJ1-6; 7 nucleotides match TRBD1. The CDR3 has 14 amino acids. Germline CDR1 and CDR2: WNHNN and SYGVQD (reference sequence). Trimming cost V 6 bases and J 6 bases; bases outside gene matches: 5. CDR3 nucleotide sequence: TGCGCCAGCAGCCGGGACAGAGTTAATTCACCCCTCCACTTT. It specifies CASSRDRVNSPLHF.

The chain links TRBV7-9 to TRBJ2-3; D is possibly TRBD1 (5 bases). Germline lookup yields CDR1 SEHNR and CDR2 FQNEAQ (reference sequence). V lost 5 bases to trimming and J lost 0 bases, with 12 bases between them. The CDR3 is made up of 15 amino acids. The CDR3: CASSALAGSTDTQYF. CDR3 in DNA: TGTGCCAGCAGCGCCCTGGCAGGGAGCACAGATACGCAGTATTTT.

Written as DNA, the CDR3 is TGTGCCAGCAGTGACTTTCAGGTCCCAGGGGGCCCAGACAATGAGCAGTTCTTC. This codes for CASSDFQVPGGPDNEQFF. The chain recombines TRBV6-4 with TRBJ2-1; TRBD1 matches at 8 bases. Per germline, CDR1 MRHNA and CDR2 SNTAGT. With V trimmed by 1 base and J by 5 bases, 13 bases remained unmatched. CDR3 size: 18 residues.

The chain couples TRBV29-1 to TRBJ2-1; 7 bases map to TRBD2. J lost 4 bases, V lost 6 bases, and 6 bases had no gene match. From germline, CDR1 is SQVTM and CDR2 ANQGSEA. This CDR3 has 13 residues. CDR3 region: CSVERGGYNEQFF. The DNA for the CDR3 is TGCAGCGTGGAGCGGGGAGGGTACAATGAGCAGTTCTTC.

V gene TRBV6-1 combines with J gene TRBJ1-2; D is undetermined. The CDR3 consists of 13 residues. Germline CDR1 reads MNHNS; CDR2 reads SASEGT. V dropped 6 bases and J dropped 6 bases, with 14 bases sitting between them. CDR3 region: CASRSSGLDGYTF. In DNA, the CDR3 is TGTGCCAGCAGATCAAGCGGGTTGGATGGCTACACCTTC.

The chain employs TRBV5-1 and TRBJ1-6; D is unclear. This CDR3 contains 14 residues. V lost 4 bases to trimming and J lost 6 bases, with 11 bases between them. Germline values: CDR1 SGHRS, CDR2 YFSETQ. CDR3 residues: CASSSGDSNSPLHF. The CDR3 bases are TGCGCCAGCAGCAGCGGAGATTCTAATTCACCCCTCCACTTT.

This chain uses TRBV7-3 with TRBJ2-1, with 9 bases aligning to TRBD2. This CDR3 contains 15 residues. The germline V gene has CDR1 SGHTA and CDR2 FQGTGA. The trim removed 5 bases at V and 7 bases at J, leaving 9 bases unmatched. The CDR3: CASSAAGGPRNEQFF. The CDR3 coding sequence is TGTGCCAGCAGCGCCGCGGGGGGGCCTCGGAATGAGCAGTTCTTC.

The rearrangement links TRBV11-3 to TRBJ2-2; the match to TRBD2 covers 9 bases. In germline, CDR1 is SGHNT, CDR2 YENEEA. The CDR3 runs 14 residues. Losses at the gene ends were 6 bases for V and 1 base for J; bases not matched to a gene: 0. CDR3 sequence (DNA): TGTGCCAGCAGGACTAGCGGGAACACCGGGGAGCTGTTTTTT. It translates to CASRTSGNTGELFF.

The rearrangement joins TRBV6-5 to TRBJ1-1; 7 bases agree with TRBD1. CDR3 length: 16 residues. With 3 bases clipped from V and 6 bases from J, the junction kept 13 bases outside the gene matches. Looked up from germline, CDR1 is MNHEY and CDR2 is SVGAGI. The CDR3 region has the DNA TGTGCCAGCAGTTATACTTTCCCCCAAACAGGGGCTGAAGCTTTCTTT. Protein sequence: CASSYTFPQTGAEAFF.

The rearrangement links TRBV19 to TRBJ1-2; D remains ambiguous. The CDR3 loop spans 12 amino acids. CDR1 LNHDA and CDR2 SQIVND come from the germline V gene (reference sequence). V lost 5 bases and J lost 1, with 5 bases in between. The CDR3: CASSELNYGYTF. The CDR3 nucleotides are TGTGCCAGTAGTGAGCTTAACTATGGCTACACCTTC.